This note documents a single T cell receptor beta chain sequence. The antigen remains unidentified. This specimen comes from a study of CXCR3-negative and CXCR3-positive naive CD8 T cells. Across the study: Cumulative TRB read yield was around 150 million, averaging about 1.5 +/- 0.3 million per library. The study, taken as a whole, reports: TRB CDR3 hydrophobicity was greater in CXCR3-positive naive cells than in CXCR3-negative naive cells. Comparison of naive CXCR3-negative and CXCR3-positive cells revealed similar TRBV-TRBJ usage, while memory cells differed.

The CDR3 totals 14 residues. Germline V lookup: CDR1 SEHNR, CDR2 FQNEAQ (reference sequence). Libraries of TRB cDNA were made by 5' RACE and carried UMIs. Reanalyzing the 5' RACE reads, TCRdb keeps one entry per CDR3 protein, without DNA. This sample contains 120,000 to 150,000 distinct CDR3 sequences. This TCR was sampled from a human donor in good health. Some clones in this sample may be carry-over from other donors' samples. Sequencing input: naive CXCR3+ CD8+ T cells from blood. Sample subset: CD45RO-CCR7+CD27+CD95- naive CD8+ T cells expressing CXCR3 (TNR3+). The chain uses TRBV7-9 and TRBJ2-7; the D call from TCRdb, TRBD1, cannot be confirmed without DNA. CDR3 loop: CAETPAEGVREQYF.